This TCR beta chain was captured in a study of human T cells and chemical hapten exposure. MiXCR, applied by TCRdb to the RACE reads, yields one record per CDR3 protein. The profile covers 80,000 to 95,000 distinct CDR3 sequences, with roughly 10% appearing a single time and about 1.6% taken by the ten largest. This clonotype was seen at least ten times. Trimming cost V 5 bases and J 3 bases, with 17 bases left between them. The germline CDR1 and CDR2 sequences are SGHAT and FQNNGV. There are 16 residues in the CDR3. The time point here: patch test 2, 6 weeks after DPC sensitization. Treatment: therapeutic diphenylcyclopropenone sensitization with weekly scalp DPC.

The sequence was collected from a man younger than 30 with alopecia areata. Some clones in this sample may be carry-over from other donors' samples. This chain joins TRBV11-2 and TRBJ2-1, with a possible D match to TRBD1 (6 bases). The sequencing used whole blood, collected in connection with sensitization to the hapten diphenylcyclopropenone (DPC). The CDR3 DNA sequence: TGTGCCAGCAGCGCGCTACAGGGACACTACTACAATGAGCAGTTCTTC. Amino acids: CASSALQGHYYNEQFF.